The next 30 T cell receptor beta chains were all read from a single sample in a study of preoperative IRX-2 immunotherapy in early breast cancer. Sample treatment: preoperative locoregional IRX-2 cytokine immunotherapy. Data came from immunoSEQ multiplex PCR; TCRdb stores just in-frame clones and leaves some out. The sample shows around 60,000 clones, approximately 95% of them seen only once. This sample was taken from a patient treated with IRX-2 immunotherapy. All receptors derive from a human donor with breast cancer.

This chain connects TRBV6-5 to TRBJ1-2; D is possibly TRBD1 (5 bases). The CDR3 sequence is 12 residues long. The V and J ends lost 5 bases and 4 bases respectively, with 8 bases between them. CDR1 is MNHEY and CDR2 is SVGAGI in the germline V gene. This CDR3 reads CASSGTGYGYTF. Here the CDR3 DNA reads TGTGCCAGCAGTGGAACAGGCTATGGCTACACCTTC.

The chain is built from TRBV7-9 and TRBJ2-1; TRBD1 or TRBD2 may be the D gene (5 bases each). The CDR3 length is 13 residues. V lost 5 bases and J lost 9, with 14 bases in between. The germline V gene encodes CDR1 SEHNR and CDR2 FQNEAQ (reference sequence). The CDR3 nucleotides read TGTGCCAGCAGCCCTCAGGGAGTTGGTGAGCAGTTCTTC. Its translation: CASSPQGVGEQFF.

The chain has TRBV7-2 and TRBJ2-7, with D hard to call. V was trimmed by 1 base and J by 2 bases, leaving 12 bases between them. Germline-derived CDR1 and CDR2 are SGHTA and FQGNSA. The length of the CDR3 is 15 residues. CDR3 in amino acids: CASSLVSSGPYEQYF. CDR3 coding DNA: TGTGCCAGCAGCTTAGTGAGCAGTGGCCCCTACGAGCAGTACTTC.

V gene TRBV19 combines with J gene TRBJ2-7; no definite D call. Germline CDR1 and CDR2: LNHDA and SQIVND (reference sequence). The CDR3 is 14 amino acids. V was trimmed by 4 bases and J by 6 bases, leaving 16 bases between them. The chain's CDR3 is CASSTPWQVGEQYF. For the CDR3, the DNA is TGTGCCAGTAGTACCCCTTGGCAGGTTGGCGAGCAGTACTTC.

J is TRBJ2-7 and V is TRBV29-1, with D possibly TRBD1 on 7 matching bases. With 7 bases removed from V and 4 bases from J, the gap between germline ends came to 20 bases. The CDR3 is 14 residues long. Germline V gives CDR1 SQVTM, CDR2 ANQGSEA. CDR3 sequence: CSASGGTDGYEQYF. DNA of the CDR3: TGCAGCGCTAGTGGGGGGACAGACGGGTACGAGCAGTACTTC.

This CDR3 reads CASSFRGGGLNTEAFF. The CDR3 nucleotides are TGCGCCAGCAGCTTCAGGGGCGGTGGGCTGAACACTGAAGCTTTCTTT. V is TRBV5-1 and J is TRBJ1-1, with D possibly TRBD1 on 6 matching bases. V was cut by 2 bases and J by 0 bases, with 14 bases left in between. CDR1 SGHRS and CDR2 YFSETQ come from the germline V gene. This CDR3 has 16 residues.

The chain carries TRBV9 and TRBJ1-2, with a possible D match to TRBD1 (6 bases). The CDR3 runs to 14 residues. Germline loops: CDR1 SGDLS, CDR2 YYNGEE. Between the trimmed V and J ends, which lost 3 bases and 2 bases, there was a span of 11 bases. The CDR3 loop reads CASSAFTGNYGYTF. CDR3 nucleotides: TGTGCCAGCAGCGCCTTCACAGGGAACTATGGCTACACCTTC.

The chain couples TRBV7-3 to TRBJ2-1, with 10 bases matching TRBD2. V was clipped by 2 bases and J by 6 bases; unmatched bases: 4. This CDR3 spans 15 amino acids. Germline V gene sequence: CDR1 SGHTA, CDR2 FQGTGA. The CDR3 sequence: CASSLYPSGGNEQFF. CDR3 nucleotides: TGTGCCAGCAGCTTATATCCTAGCGGGGGCAATGAGCAGTTCTTC.

The chain carries TRBV6-5 and TRBJ2-7; 10 nucleotides match TRBD1. V was clipped by 2 bases and J by 3 bases; unmatched bases: 1. The CDR3 sequence is 14 residues long. CDR1 is MNHEY, CDR2 SVGAGI, per germline. The CDR3 DNA follows: TGTGCCAGCAGTTACCGGGACAGGGGCTACGAGCAGTACTTC. Protein sequence: CASSYRDRGYEQYF.

This rearrangement joins TRBV27 to TRBJ1-6, with 12 bases lining up with TRBD1. This CDR3 is 15 amino acids long. Germline assignment: CDR1 MNHEY and CDR2 SMNVEV (reference sequence). The V segment lost 6 bases and the J segment 8 bases; nucleotides outside the gene matches: 5. CDR3 coding DNA: TGTGCCAGCAGGGGGACAGGGGGCTCGTATTCACCCCTCCACTTT. It yields the protein CASRGTGGSYSPLHF.

This rearrangement joins TRBV7-9 to TRBJ1-6; the match to TRBD1 covers 9 bases. Trimming removed 6 bases from V and 7 bases from J; junction bases left unmatched: 10. From germline, CDR1 is SEHNR and CDR2 FQNEAQ (reference sequence). The CDR3 spans 16 residues. The CDR3 is CASRRTGGRGNSPLHF. CDR3 nucleotide sequence: TGTGCCAGCAGACGTACAGGGGGCCGGGGGAATTCACCCCTCCACTTT.

The chain carries TRBV7-8 and TRBJ1-6; 7 bases align to TRBD1. V was pared by 5 bases and J by 9 bases, with 13 bases of the junction left unmatched. The germline CDR1 and CDR2 sequences are SGHVS and FQNEAQ. The CDR3 spans 16 residues. CDR3 region: CASSPRTGPVISPLHF. The DNA for the CDR3 is TGTGCCAGCAGCCCCCGGACAGGCCCCGTAATTTCACCCCTCCACTTT.

V gene TRBV6-1 combines with J gene TRBJ2-7; tentative D call: TRBD2 (5 bases). The germline V gene has CDR1 MNHNS and CDR2 SASEGT. Trimming shortened V by 1 base and J by 0 bases, and 10 bases separated the two germline ends. CDR3 length equals 15 residues. The CDR3: CASSEGSGSSYEQYF. CDR3 DNA: TGTGCCAGCAGTGAAGGGAGCGGAAGCTCCTACGAGCAGTACTTC.

V and J are TRBV9 and TRBJ2-1; a weak D match, TRBD1 (6 bases). The V end lost 1 base, the J end lost 7 bases, and 12 bases lay between the germline ends. From germline, CDR1 is SGDLS and CDR2 YYNGEE. The CDR3 has 14 amino acids. The CDR3 region is CASSVFSQGNEQFF. The DNA of the CDR3 is TGTGCCAGCAGCGTATTTTCACAGGGTAATGAGCAGTTCTTC. The full variable domain, with the rest looked up from reference TRBV9 and TRBJ2-1, is DSGVTQTPKHLITATGQRVTLRCSPRSGDLSVYWYQQSLDQGLQFLIQYYNGEERAKGNILERFSAQQFPDLHSELNLSSLELGDSALYFCASSVFSQGNEQFFGPGTRLTVL.

The V and J genes are TRBV9 and TRBJ2-1, with 8 positions matching TRBD2. Germline CDR1 SGDLS, CDR2 YYNGEE. J lost 8 bases, V lost 4 bases, and 11 bases had no gene match. This CDR3 contains 15 residues. The CDR3 spells CASSTPGTRIDEQFF. In DNA, the CDR3 is TGTGCCAGCAGCACCCCCGGGACTAGAATCGATGAGCAGTTCTTC.

The rearrangement joins TRBV6-6 to TRBJ1-6; the D gene is possibly TRBD1 (6 bases). The CDR3 contains 13 residues. CDR1 is MNHNY and CDR2 is SVGAGI in the germline V gene (reference sequence). V was shortened by 5 bases and J by 12 bases, with 14 bases between the two germline ends. The CDR3 bases are TGTGCCAGCAGTGGCGAGGGGGTGGGACCCCTCCACTTT. Its translation: CASSGEGVGPLHF.

V gene TRBV10-3 combines with J gene TRBJ1-1, with a weak D call TRBD1 (6 bases). The CDR3 covers 16 residues. Germline loops: CDR1 ENHRY, CDR2 SYGVKD. V dropped 1 base and J dropped 0 bases, with 12 bases sitting between them. CDR3 DNA sequence: TGTGCCATCAGTGAGTTACAGGGTATTTTGAACACTGAAGCTTTCTTT. It translates to CAISELQGILNTEAFF.

The chain joins TRBV7-8 to TRBJ2-7, with 8 positions matching TRBD2. Germline V lookup: CDR1 SGHVS, CDR2 FQNEAQ. The CDR3 has 15 amino acids. V dropped 1 base and J dropped 2; count of bases not matched to a gene: 4. This CDR3 reads CASSLDSRGAYEQYF. In DNA form, the CDR3 reads TGTGCCAGCAGCTTAGATTCGCGGGGGGCCTACGAGCAGTACTTC.

V is TRBV27 and J is TRBJ2-3; 11 bases fit TRBD1. The V and J ends lost 4 bases and 6 bases, in that order; junction bases with no gene match: 3. The CDR3 totals 14 residues. CDR1 and CDR2 from the germline V gene are MNHEY and SMNVEV (reference sequence). The CDR3 loop reads CASSSGTGGDTQYF. As DNA, the CDR3 is TGTGCCAGCAGTTCCGGGACAGGGGGGGATACGCAGTATTTT.

This clone was seen a few times. The genes are TRBV28 and TRBJ2-2; the D gene could be TRBD1 or TRBD2 (6 bases each). The V gene lost 5 bases and the J gene lost 3 bases, with 16 bases spanning the gap. CDR3 size: 16 residues. Germline lookup yields CDR1 MDHEN and CDR2 SYDVKM. This chain's CDR3 is CASSLEQGLYTGELFF. The CDR3 bases are TGTGCCAGCAGTCTAGAACAGGGACTTTACACCGGGGAGCTGTTTTTT.

The J gene is TRBJ2-2, the V gene TRBV19, with 9 bases matching TRBD1. The CDR3 covers 16 residues. CDR1 and CDR2 from the germline V gene are LNHDA and SQIVND (reference sequence). The ends lost 4 bases at V and 2 bases at J; junction bases unmatched: 5. This CDR3 reads CASSTWTGENTGELFF. The CDR3 DNA follows: TGTGCCAGTAGTACCTGGACAGGGGAAAACACCGGGGAGCTGTTTTTT.

This chain uses TRBV6-6 with TRBJ2-6; a possible D gene is TRBD2 (5 bases). Trimming took off 2 bases at V and 0 bases at J, with 8 bases between the two ends. The CDR3 sequence is 16 residues long. In germline, CDR1 is MNHNY, CDR2 SVGAGI (reference sequence). CDR3 region: CASSYESGSGANVLTF. Written as DNA, the CDR3 is TGTGCCAGCAGTTACGAAAGCGGCTCTGGGGCCAACGTCCTGACTTTC.

The chain carries TRBV9 and TRBJ1-2, with 9 bases matching TRBD1. The junction had 5 bases not matched to a gene; V was cut back by 4 bases and J by 4 bases. The CDR3 contains 14 residues. Germline V gene data show CDR1 as SGDLS and CDR2 as YYNGEE. The CDR3 reads CASSPMGQGYGYTF. The CDR3 nucleotides are TGTGCCAGCAGCCCTATGGGACAGGGCTATGGCTACACCTTC.

The chain carries TRBV4-3 and TRBJ2-7; 8 bases align to TRBD2. CDR1 and CDR2 (germline): LGHNA, YSLEER. CDR3 length equals 15 residues. V dropped 0 bases and J dropped 2; count of bases not matched to a gene: 3. The CDR3 sequence is CASSQEGGLAYEQYF. DNA of the CDR3: TGCGCCAGCAGCCAAGAGGGGGGACTAGCCTACGAGCAGTACTTC.

The genes are TRBV14 and TRBJ1-1; no firm D call. CDR1 SGHDN and CDR2 FVKESK come from the germline V gene. This CDR3 region has 16 residues. V was cut by 0 bases and J by 1 base, with 12 bases left in between. CDR3 coding DNA: TGTGCCAGCAGCCAAGAAGCCGGGAGGTGGAACACTGAAGCTTTCTTT. It encodes CASSQEAGRWNTEAFF.

The rearrangement joins TRBV19 to TRBJ1-1; D might be TRBD1 (5 bases). V shed 4 bases and J shed 10 bases, with 25 bases lying between them. CDR1 and CDR2 from the germline V gene are LNHDA and SQIVND (reference sequence). The CDR3 has 16 residues. The CDR3 DNA follows: TGTGCCAGTAGTAGAGGCGGGACGGGAGTGCTTCCTGGAGCTTTCTTT. This gives the protein CASSRGGTGVLPGAFF.

V gene TRBV7-9 combines with J gene TRBJ1-3; tentative D call: TRBD1 (5 bases). Germline lookup yields CDR1 SEHNR and CDR2 FQNEAQ (reference sequence). The V gene lost 4 bases and the J gene lost 0 bases, with 10 bases spanning the gap. This CDR3 comprises 15 residues. The CDR3: CASSSGHHSGNTIYF. DNA for the CDR3: TGTGCCAGCAGCTCAGGACACCACTCTGGAAACACCATATATTTT.

The genes are TRBV7-7 and TRBJ2-1; possible D gene TRBD2, 6 bases. Trimming pared 5 bases from V and 5 bases from J, leaving 13 bases between. This CDR3 has 14 amino acids. CDR1 is SSHAT and CDR2 is FNYEAQ in the germline V gene (reference sequence). CDR3: CASSLGTSHNEQFF. The CDR3 nucleotides read TGTGCCAGCAGCCTCGGGACTTCCCACAATGAGCAGTTCTTC. Full variable domain (remainder filled in from reference TRBV7-7 and TRBJ2-1): GAGVSQSPRYKVTKRGQDVTLRCDPISSHATLYWYQQALGQGPEFLTYFNYEAQPDKSGLPSDRFSAERPEGSISTLTIQRTEQRDSAMYRCASSLGTSHNEQFFGPGTRLTVL.

The chain joins TRBV19 to TRBJ2-3; 9 nucleotides line up with TRBD1. CDR3 length equals 15 residues. V dropped 1 base and J dropped 3; count of bases not matched to a gene: 2. CDR1 is LNHDA and CDR2 is SQIVND in the germline V gene (reference sequence). CDR3 sequence reads: CASSIGTGETDTQYF. In nucleotides, the CDR3 is TGTGCCAGTAGTATAGGGACAGGGGAAACAGATACGCAGTATTTT.

The chain uses TRBV7-3 and TRBJ1-2, with no clear D. Germline V lookup: CDR1 SGHTA, CDR2 FQGTGA. Trimming removed 3 bases at V and 1 base at J, with 12 bases between. The CDR3 has 15 residues. CDR3 sequence reads: CASSLGSGLNYGYTF. The CDR3 DNA follows: TGTGCCAGCAGCTTGGGCTCCGGGCTTAACTATGGCTACACCTTC.